The 8 T cell receptor beta chains below all came from one sample that was sequenced in a study of CD4 T cells in relation to SARS-CoV-2 and coronaviruses (dated by TCRdb to the early 2020s). Library preparation used the immunoSEQ multiplex PCR assay. TCRdb's version of the immuneACCESS table is confined to in-frame rearrangements and falls short of the full clone set. An unresolved V gene accounts for under half of the shortfall where checked; the remainder is of unknown origin. Within this sample are about 37,000 clones, with 82% of them counted one time only. Under 6% of the sample comes from the top ten. Antigen specificity for these receptors is unknown. The source material was naive CD4+ T cells from PBMCs, cultured in vitro. In light of the paper, this sample's cell subset or site label describes: naive CD4+ T cells isolated by negative enrichment. These receptors all come from an adult with COVID-19.

This clone was counted between two and nine times. The gene calls are TRBV11-2 and TRBJ2-1; 8 positions agree with TRBD2. The CDR3 has 14 amino acids. Germline trimming cut 1 base from V and 15 bases from J; bases unmatched to any gene: 11. Germline V gives CDR1 SGHAT, CDR2 FQNNGV. The CDR3 reads CASSLAAGGRSWFF. As DNA, the CDR3 is TGTGCCAGCAGCTTAGCGGCGGGAGGTCGATCGTGGTTCTTC.

CDR3 coding DNA: TGTGCCAGAAGCTTGTTAAATCGTAGCGCGGGAACTGAAGCTTTCTTT. Its protein product is CARSLLNRSAGTEAFF. The chain has TRBV5-3 and TRBJ1-1; unclear D gene. TRBV5-3 qualifies as an ORF whose function is uncertain. CDR3 size: 16 residues. Deletions cut 1 base from V and 5 bases from J, with 18 bases between.

The V and J genes are TRBV5-4 and TRBJ2-7, with a possible D match to TRBD1 (5 bases). V lost 0 bases and J 3 bases, leaving 16 bases between the germline ends. Germline-derived CDR1 and CDR2 are SGHNT and YYREEE (reference sequence). The CDR3 extends over 16 amino acids. The CDR3 DNA reads TGTGCCAGCAGCTTGGCCCCTTTTGAAGGGGACTACGAGCAGTACTTC. This sequence encodes CASSLAPFEGDYEQYF.

The DNA for the CDR3 is TGTGCCAGCAGCACTAGTCCAAGCTCCTACGAGCAGTACTTC. It yields the protein CASSTSPSSYEQYF. V and J are TRBV28 and TRBJ2-7; TRBD2 is a possible D gene (5 bases). The CDR3 is 14 amino acids. Germline assignment: CDR1 MDHEN and CDR2 SYDVKM. V shed 6 bases and J shed 0 bases, with 12 bases lying between them. Using reference TRBV28 and TRBJ2-7 for the parts outside the CDR3, the full variable domain is DVKVTQSSRYLVKRTGEKVFLECVQDMDHENMFWYRQDPGLGLRLIYFSYDVKMKEKGDIPEGYSVSREKKERFSLILESASTNQTSMYLCASSTSPSSYEQYFGPGTRLTVT.

This chain uses TRBV7-8 with TRBJ2-1; D remains ambiguous. V shed 1 base and J shed 9 bases, with 7 bases lying between them. This CDR3 region has 12 residues. Germline V gene sequence: CDR1 SGHVS, CDR2 FQNEAQ. The CDR3 reads CASSLGSIEQFF. In DNA, the CDR3 is TGTGCCAGCAGCTTAGGTAGCATTGAGCAGTTCTTC.

The chain joins TRBV28 to TRBJ2-3; 7 bases agree with TRBD2. J lost 4 bases, V lost 7 bases, and 11 bases had no gene match. The CDR3 loop spans 15 amino acids. Germline V lookup: CDR1 MDHEN, CDR2 SYDVKM. This CDR3 is CASKSGGGSSDTQYF. DNA of the CDR3: TGTGCCAGCAAGTCGGGAGGCGGGAGTTCAGATACGCAGTATTTT. Full variable domain (outside the CDR3, taken from reference TRBV28 and TRBJ2-3): DVKVTQSSRYLVKRTGEKVFLECVQDMDHENMFWYRQDPGLGLRLIYFSYDVKMKEKGDIPEGYSVSREKKERFSLILESASTNQTSMYLCASKSGGGSSDTQYFGPGTRLTVL.

The chain is built from TRBV4-1 and TRBJ1-2; the D gene is possibly TRBD1 (6 bases). The CDR3 has 15 amino acids. Germline CDR1 reads MGHRA; CDR2 reads YSYEKL. Trimming took off 1 base at V and 1 base at J, with 10 bases between the two ends. The CDR3 region has the DNA TGCGCCAGCAGCCAAGCACAGGGTTATAACTATGGCTACACCTTC. This gives the protein CASSQAQGYNYGYTF.

This clone was counted between two and nine times. This chain links TRBV28 with TRBJ1-1, with D perhaps matching TRBD1 (5 bases). Germline V gene sequence: CDR1 MDHEN, CDR2 SYDVKM. V was shortened by 2 bases and J by 5 bases, with 27 bases between the two germline ends. The CDR3 spans 19 residues. The DNA of the CDR3 is TGTGCCAGCAGTTTACGCCCCGGGACCCAGGGTAACACGGGGACTGAAGCTTTCTTT. Translated, it gives CASSLRPGTQGNTGTEAFF. The whole variable domain, remainder taken from reference TRBV28 and TRBJ1-1, is DVKVTQSSRYLVKRTGEKVFLECVQDMDHENMFWYRQDPGLGLRLIYFSYDVKMKEKGDIPEGYSVSREKKERFSLILESASTNQTSMYLCASSLRPGTQGNTGTEAFFGQGTRLTVV.